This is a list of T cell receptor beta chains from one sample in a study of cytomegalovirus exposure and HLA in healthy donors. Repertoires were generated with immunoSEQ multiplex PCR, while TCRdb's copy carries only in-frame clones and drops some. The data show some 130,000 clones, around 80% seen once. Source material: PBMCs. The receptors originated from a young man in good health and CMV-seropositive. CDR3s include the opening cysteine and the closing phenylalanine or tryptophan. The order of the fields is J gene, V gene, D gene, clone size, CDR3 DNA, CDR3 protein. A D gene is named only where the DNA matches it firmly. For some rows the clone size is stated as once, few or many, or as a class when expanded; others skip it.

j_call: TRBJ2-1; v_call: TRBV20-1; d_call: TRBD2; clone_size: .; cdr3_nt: TGCAGTGTGCGGGGGAACAATGAGCAGTTCTTC; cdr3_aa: CSVRGNNEQFF
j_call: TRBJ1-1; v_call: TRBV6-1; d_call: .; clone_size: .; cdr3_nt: TGTGCCAGCAGTGAAAGGGCCTCGGGAACTGAAGCTTTCTTT; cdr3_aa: CASSERASGTEAFF
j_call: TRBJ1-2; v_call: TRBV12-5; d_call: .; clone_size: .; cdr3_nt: TGTGCTAGTGGTTTTTGGCCAGGGGCCTATGGCTACACCTTC; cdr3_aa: CASGFWPGAYGYTF
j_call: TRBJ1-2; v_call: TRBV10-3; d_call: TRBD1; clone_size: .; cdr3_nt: TGTGCCATCAGTGAGTCATCACAGGGGCTCCTCACTGTTGGCTACACCTTC; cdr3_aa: CAISESSQGLLTVGYTF
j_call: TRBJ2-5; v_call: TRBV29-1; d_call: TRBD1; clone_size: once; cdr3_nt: TGCAGCGGCAAAGACAGGGGACGGGAAGAGACCCAGTACTTC; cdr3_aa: CSGKDRGREETQYF
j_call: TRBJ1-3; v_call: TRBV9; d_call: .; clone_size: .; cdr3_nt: TGTGCCAGCAGCGTAAGTTTAGGACAAGGAAACACCATATATTTT; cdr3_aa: CASSVSLGQGNTIYF
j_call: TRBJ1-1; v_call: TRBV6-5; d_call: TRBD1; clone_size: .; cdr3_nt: TGTGCCAGCAGTCAGGGGGCTGGGAAGTCTGAAGCTTTCTTT; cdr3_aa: CASSQGAGKSEAFF
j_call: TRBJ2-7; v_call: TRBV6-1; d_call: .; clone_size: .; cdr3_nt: TGTGCCAGCAGTGAAGCGGGGGCCCCCTACGAGCAGTACTTC; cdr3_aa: CASSEAGAPYEQYF
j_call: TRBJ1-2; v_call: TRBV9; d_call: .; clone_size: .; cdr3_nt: TGTGCCAGCAGCGGTACAGGGCGTAAGAACTATGGCTACACCTTC; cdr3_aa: CASSGTGRKNYGYTF
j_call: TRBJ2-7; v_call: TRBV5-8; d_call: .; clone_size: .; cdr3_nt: TGTGCCAGCAGCTGGAATCTAGCGCGAGCCGGGGCCGAGCAGTACTTC; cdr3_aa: CASSWNLARAGAEQYF
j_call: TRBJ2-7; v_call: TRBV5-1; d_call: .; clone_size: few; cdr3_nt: TGCGCCAGCAGCTTGATCCCGAGTCCCACCTACGAGCAGTACTTC; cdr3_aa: CASSLIPSPTYEQYF
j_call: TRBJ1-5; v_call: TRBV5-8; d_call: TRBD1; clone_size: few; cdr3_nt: TGTGCCAGCAGCCATGACAGGGATAATCAGCCCCAGCATTTT; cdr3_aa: CASSHDRDNQPQHF
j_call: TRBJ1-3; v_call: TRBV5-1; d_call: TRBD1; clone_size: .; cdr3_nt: TGCGCCAGCAGCTTGGCTGGGACAGGTAGCTCTGGAAACACCATATATTTT; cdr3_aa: CASSLAGTGSSGNTIYF
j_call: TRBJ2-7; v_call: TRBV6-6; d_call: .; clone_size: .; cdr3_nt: TGTGCCAGCAGTTATGACAGGACTGGACTCTACGAGCAGTACTTC; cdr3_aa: CASSYDRTGLYEQYF